The sequence of this T cell receptor beta chain was determined in a study of T cell responses to AZD1222 COVID-19 vaccine. After removal of 11 bases from V and 1 base from J, the junction contained 8 bases not matched to a gene. The CDR3 loop spans 13 amino acids. The germline V gene encodes CDR1 ENHRY and CDR2 SYGVKD. Pooled samples include second doses given at about 4 or 12 weeks. Generated by immunoSEQ multiplex PCR, the TCRdb table keeps only in-frame clones and is missing some. The top ten hold around 19% of the sample, which has approximately 75,000 clones, around 86% seen once. Study-level findings and limits: An increase in Spike-specific TCR breadth and depth was observed after two AZD1222 doses. Only after the peak T cell response were repertoires sampled. White British donors predominated, females outnumbered males, and clonal diversity was possibly underestimated.

As concerns this clone: Its specificity is not known.

The chain is built from TRBV10-3 and TRBJ2-7; 7 nucleotides agree with TRBD1. Specimen: peripheral blood, collected 28 days after the second AZD1222 dose. The sequence was obtained from an adult who received the AZD1222 COVID-19 vaccine. The CDR3 loop is CASIRDSSYEQYF. In nucleotides, the CDR3 is TGTGCCTCGATCCGGGACAGTTCCTACGAGCAGTACTTC.